This entry lists 9 T cell receptor beta chains sequenced from one sample in a study of blood T cells in healthy people across ages. Next came a second PCR, run for roughly 6 to 11 cycles, which used a sample-barcoded 5' primer along with a J-beta primer mix. TCRdb reprocessed the 5' RACE reads with MiXCR, giving one entry per CDR3 protein. In the table there are hundreds of thousands of distinct CDR3 sequences, 20% to 30% of which are singletons. These same data were also listed under a study on T cells of mothers and their children.

Sequencing was performed on blood. These receptors all come from a boy aged 5-17 years in good health.

This clonotype appeared a few times. The V gene is TRBV5-1, the J gene TRBJ2-5; D gene uncertain. The CDR3 contains 13 residues. Trimming removed 2 bases at V and 1 base at J, with 6 bases between. Germline loops: CDR1 SGHRS, CDR2 YFSETQ. CDR3 sequence reads: CASSFDTQETQYF. The CDR3 DNA follows: TGCGCCAGCAGCTTTGACACCCAAGAGACCCAGTACTTC.

This clonotype was counted only a few times. The chain uses TRBV28 and TRBJ2-5; 8 bases are a match to TRBD2. The J call is uncertain, as TRBJ2-1 better fits the DNA end. Germline V gives CDR1 MDHEN, CDR2 SYDVKM. The CDR3 consists of 14 residues. CDR3 DNA: TGTGCCAGCAGTTGGAGACTAGCGACCGATGAGCAGTTCTTC. Translation gives CASSWRLATDEQFF.

The chain uses TRBV12-3 or TRBV12-4 and TRBJ2-4; either TRBD1 or TRBD2 may supply D (6 bases each). Trimming removed 8 bases from V and 0 bases from J, with 11 bases in between. This CDR3 has 14 residues. The CDR3 sequence: CASGGPSAKNIQYF. The CDR3 DNA sequence: TGTGCCAGCGGGGGGCCTTCAGCCAAAAACATTCAGTACTTC.

The chain has TRBV6-6 and TRBJ1-1; 9 bases match TRBD1. With V trimmed by 2 bases and J by 5 bases, 6 bases remained unmatched. In germline, CDR1 is MNHNY, CDR2 SVGAGI (reference sequence). This CDR3 region has 15 residues. CDR3 amino acids: CASSYRGQGETEAFF. The CDR3 DNA is TGTGCCAGCAGTTACCGGGGACAGGGTGAGACTGAAGCTTTCTTT.

This chain links TRBV28 with TRBJ2-5; D could derive from TRBD1 or TRBD2 (5 bases each). Germline CDR1 MDHEN, CDR2 SYDVKM. The V and J ends lost 6 bases and 1 base respectively, with 12 bases between them. This CDR3 spans 14 amino acids. The CDR3 nucleotides are TGTGCCAGCAGGCCGAGGGACGGCCAAGAGACCCAGTACTTC. Translating it yields CASRPRDGQETQYF.

The chain recombines TRBV15 with TRBJ2-1; weak D call: TRBD2 (6 bases). Germline assignment: CDR1 LNHNV and CDR2 YYDKDF (reference sequence). The CDR3 is 15 residues long. V lost 0 bases and J 4 bases, leaving 10 bases between the germline ends. The CDR3 sequence: CATSRDWLAYNEQFF. CDR3 bases: TGTGCCACCAGCAGAGATTGGCTAGCGTACAATGAGCAGTTCTTC.

The CDR3 sequence is CASSPDTGSNYGYTF. The DNA of the CDR3 is TGTGCCAGCAGCCCGGATACAGGGTCTAACTATGGCTACACCTTC. The gene calls are TRBV7-8 and TRBJ1-2; possibly TRBD1 for D (6 bases). This CDR3 comprises 15 residues. The germline CDR1 and CDR2 sequences are SGHVS and FQNEAQ. V lost 5 bases, J lost 0 bases, and 13 bases lay in between.

The table lists this clonotype with a few counts. The genes are TRBV3-1 and TRBJ2-5; D not certain. Gene TRBJ2-7 matches the end of the DNA better, so the J call may be wrong. Germline values: CDR1 LGHDT, CDR2 YNNKEL (reference sequence). This CDR3 spans 12 amino acids. The DNA of the CDR3 is TGTGCCAGCAGCCAAGTTCCCCACGAGCAGTACTTC. Translating it yields CASSQVPHEQYF.

This clonotype was picked up a small number of times. This chain uses TRBV20-1 with TRBJ2-3; no reliable D call. V gave up 0 bases and J gave up 0 bases, with 10 bases separating them. Germline CDR1 is DFQATT and CDR2 is SNEGSKA (reference sequence). The length of the CDR3 is 15 residues. Here the CDR3 reads CSARERATSTDTQYF. In nucleotides, the CDR3 is TGCAGTGCTAGAGAAAGAGCGACTAGCACAGATACGCAGTATTTT.